A selection of T cell receptor beta chains follows, all from one sample in a study of immune cell composition in non-small cell lung cancer. Sequenced by immunoSEQ multiplex PCR; TCRdb stores in-frame clones only, minus some. The sample contains 1,600 or so clones, 70% to 80% of which appear only once. The sequencing sample was made of non-adjacent lung tissue. The receptors were sampled from a human donor with non-small cell lung cancer. The CDR3 runs from the conserved cysteine through the conserved F or W. A D gene is named only where the DNA matches it firmly. Not all rows give a size; the values are once, few, many and, for expanded clones, a class.

d_call,v_call,j_call,clone_size,cdr3_nt,cdr3_aa
TRBD1,TRBV5-1,TRBJ2-7,once,TGCGCCAGCAGGGCCCGCGGGACAGGGGGGGACGAGCAGTACTTC,CASRARGTGGDEQYF
TRBD1,TRBV19,TRBJ1-1,few,TGTGCCAGTAGTCTGTCCCGGGACAGGGGTCGAGGCACTGAAGCTTTCTTT,CASSLSRDRGRGTEAFF
-,TRBV5-8,TRBJ1-1,once,TGTGCCAGCATCGATAGCAGAACGAACACTGAAGCTTTCTTT,CASIDSRTNTEAFF
TRBD1,TRBV28,TRBJ2-2,-,TGTGCCAGCAACCAACAGGGGACCGGGGAGCTGTTTTTT,CASNQQGTGELFF
TRBD2,TRBV7-2,TRBJ2-3,-,TGTGCCAGCAGCTTGGTAGCGGGAGGGGGCACAGATACGCAGTATTTT,CASSLVAGGGTDTQYF
TRBD1,TRBV25-1,TRBJ2-2,-,TGTGCCAGCAGAGCCGGGACAGGGGTGGCCGGGGAGCTGTTTTTT,CASRAGTGVAGELFF
-,TRBV9,TRBJ2-1,-,TGTGCCAGCAGCCTGGACTCTCGCTCCTACAATGAGCAGTTCTTC,CASSLDSRSYNEQFF
TRBD1,TRBV7-9,TRBJ2-7,-,TGTGCCAGCAGCTTACCGGGACAGGGGGCCTACGAGCAGTACTTC,CASSLPGQGAYEQYF
-,TRBV27,TRBJ2-2,-,TGTGCCACATCGCGGCAGTACACCGGGGAGCTGTTTTTT,CATSRQYTGELFF
TRBD2,TRBV5-1,TRBJ2-1,-,TGCGCCAGCGATAGCGGGAGAAGCTCCTACAATGAGCAGTTCTTC,CASDSGRSSYNEQFF
-,TRBV7-3,TRBJ2-2,few,TGTGCCAGCAGCTTAAGCAGGGATGATGCCGGGGAGCTGTTTTTT,CASSLSRDDAGELFF
-,TRBV7-9,TRBJ1-5,-,TGTGCCAGCAGCTTAACGGTTGGGACTACCAATCAGCCCCAGCATTTT,CASSLTVGTTNQPQHF
-,TRBV5-5,TRBJ2-7,-,TGTGCCAGCAGCTTGACAGGCTATCTGTCGGCCGAGCAGTACTTC,CASSLTGYLSAEQYF
TRBD1,TRBV6-5,TRBJ2-7,-,TGTGCCAGCCAATTTAACAGGGGGAGCGAGCAGTACTTC,CASQFNRGSEQYF
-,TRBV5-1,TRBJ1-1,-,TGCGCCAGCCCTCCTCGGACAGCGAAAGCTTTCTTT,CASPPRTAKAFF
TRBD2,TRBV5-4,TRBJ2-3,-,TGTGCCAGCAGCTCGACTAGCGGGGGATTCACAGATACGCAGTATTTT,CASSSTSGGFTDTQYF
TRBD1,TRBV5-1,TRBJ2-7,-,TGCGCCAGCAGCTCCGGGACAGGGGTGTACGAGCAGTACTTC,CASSSGTGVYEQYF
TRBD2,TRBV27,TRBJ2-2,-,TGTGCCAGCAGTCTTACCCCTAGCGGGATTGGCAACACCGGGGAGCTGTTTTTT,CASSLTPSGIGNTGELFF
-,TRBV9,TRBJ2-3,-,TGTGCCAGCAGCGTAGGGCTAGCAGGAGATACGCAGTATTTT,CASSVGLAGDTQYF
TRBD1,TRBV5-1,TRBJ1-2,-,TGCGCCAGCAGCCTTGGACAGGGCACACCAATTAACTATGGCTACACCTTC,CASSLGQGTPINYGYTF
TRBD1,TRBV30,TRBJ2-7,-,TGTGCCTGGAAGCCCAGACAGGGCCTTCTTTTCGAGCAGTACTTC,CAWKPRQGLLFEQYF
-,TRBV28,TRBJ1-4,-,TGTGCCAGCAGTTCCGGAGGGACGGTTAATGAAAAACTGTTTTTT,CASSSGGTVNEKLFF
-,TRBV18,TRBJ1-2,-,TGTGCCAGCTCACCACCGTCAGAAGCTAACTATGGCTACACCTTC,CASSPPSEANYGYTF
-,TRBV18,TRBJ2-3,-,TGTGCCAGCTCGCCGGACAGGAGGGGGACAGATACGCAGTATTTT,CASSPDRRGTDTQYF
TRBD1,TRBV30,TRBJ2-7,-,TGTGCCTGGGGACAGGGAAGAAGCGGGCTACGAGGGCAGTACTTC,CAWGQGRSGLRGQYF